The clone carrying this T cell receptor (beta chain) was picked up a small number of times. The sample belongs to a study of identical twins. Germline-derived CDR1 and CDR2 are GTSNPN and SVGIG (reference sequence). Trimming pared 0 bases from V and 0 bases from J, leaving 9 bases between. This CDR3 is 16 amino acids long. TCRdb ran MiXCR on the 5' RACE reads and lists one entry per CDR3 protein. The repertoire holds approximately 210,000 distinct CDR3 sequences, with approximately 9% as singletons. This receptor was identified in a woman aged 18-29 years in good health. This chain joins TRBV30 and TRBJ2-6; the D is unclear. Sequencing was done on a sample of memory (CD45RO+) T cells sorted from blood. The CDR3 coding sequence is TGTGCCTGGAGTGTACTATCGGTCTCTGGGGCCAACGTCCTGACTTTC. The encoded protein is CAWSVLSVSGANVLTF.